The 6 T cell receptor beta chains below were found in one sample sequenced in a study of cytomegalovirus exposure and HLA in healthy donors. The study ran its PCR with 60 Vbeta and 13 Jbeta primers. Method: immunoSEQ multiplex PCR; TCRdb's copy keeps in-frame clones and lacks some. The table lists about 200,000 clones, about 84% of them singletons, with roughly 15% in the top ten. Input material: PBMCs. The receptor source for this set is a woman aged 25 to 39 in good health and CMV-seropositive.

The chain combines TRBV30 with TRBJ2-7; D remains ambiguous. The CDR3 has 12 residues. The germline gives CDR1 GTSNPN, CDR2 SVGIG (reference sequence). Trimming took 2 bases from V and 0 from J, leaving 5 bases between them. The CDR3 coding sequence is TGTGCCTGGAGTCAGGCCTCCTACGAGCAGTACTTC. It is translated as CAWSQASYEQYF.

The chain is built from TRBV6-6 and TRBJ1-1; D might be TRBD1 (6 bases). Germline CDR1 MNHNY, CDR2 SVGAGI (reference sequence). Trimming removed 6 bases at V and 6 bases at J, with 8 bases between. The CDR3 length is 11 residues. In nucleotides, the CDR3 is TGTGCCAGCAGCCACAGGGCTGAAGCTTTCTTT. It is translated as CASSHRAEAFF.

The chain is built from TRBV28 and TRBJ2-7; D perhaps matches TRBD1 (5 bases). V was pared by 2 bases and J by 6 bases, with 8 bases between. The CDR3 length is 12 residues. CDR1 MDHEN and CDR2 SYDVKM come from the germline V gene. Written as DNA, the CDR3 is TGTGCCAGCAGTTTAGGGCAGGGCGAGCAGTACTTC. This encodes CASSLGQGEQYF.

The chain combines TRBV5-1 with TRBJ2-1; 10 bases agree with TRBD1. The V and J ends lost 4 bases and 6 bases, in that order; junction bases with no gene match: 7. This CDR3 spans 15 amino acids. Germline V lookup: CDR1 SGHRS, CDR2 YFSETQ. CDR3 coding DNA: TGCGCCAGCAGCCTGGGACAGGGGATGTCCAATGAGCAGTTCTTC. It specifies CASSLGQGMSNEQFF.

This clone has just one count. The rearrangement links TRBV18 to TRBJ2-3; D gene unclear. Germline V gene lookup returns CDR1 KGHSH and CDR2 LQKENI. This CDR3 comprises 14 residues. V was shortened by 4 bases and J by 0 bases, with 8 bases between the two germline ends. Written as DNA, the CDR3 is TGTGCCAGCTCACTTCGCGAAAGCACAGATACGCAGTATTTT. It codes for CASSLRESTDTQYF. The entire variable domain, with the rest obtained from reference TRBV18 and TRBJ2-3, is as follows: NAGVMQNPRHLVRRRGQEARLRCSPMKGHSHVYWYRQLPEEGLKFMVYLQKENIIDESGMPKERFSAEFPKEGPSILRIQQVVRGDSAAYFCASSLRESTDTQYFGPGTRLTVL.

This clone was observed a handful of times. The chain recombines TRBV2 with TRBJ2-3, with 9 positions matching TRBD2. The V segment lost 6 bases and the J segment 0 bases; nucleotides outside the gene matches: 7. Germline CDR1 and CDR2: SNHLY and FYNNEI. The CDR3 is made up of 16 amino acids. CDR3 coding DNA: TGTGCCAGCAGAGAGTTAGCGGGGGCTAGCACAGATACGCAGTATTTT. It specifies CASRELAGASTDTQYF.